These 20 T cell receptor beta chains share one sample of origin, sequenced in a study of blood T cell repertoires in COVID-19. Some clones are missing from TCRdb's copy, which holds only in-frame ones; the method was immunoSEQ multiplex PCR. The table shows approximately 61,000 clones, with 85% occurring only once. What was sequenced was peripheral blood. These receptors originate from a man in his 70s with acute or convalescent COVID-19.

CDR3 sequence reads: CASSPGRTGPYEQYF. The CDR3 DNA reads TGTGCCAGCTCACCAGGTCGGACAGGGCCGTACGAGCAGTACTTC. This chain joins TRBV18 and TRBJ2-7, with 8 bases matching TRBD1. The CDR3 has 15 amino acids. Germline V lookup: CDR1 KGHSH, CDR2 LQKENI. Unmatched junction bases numbered 7, after V lost 2 bases and J lost 4 bases.

Only one count was recorded for this clone. The chain links TRBV10-3 to TRBJ2-5; TRBD2 matches 14 bases. V was pared by 6 bases and J by 2 bases, with 14 bases of the junction left unmatched. The germline CDR1 and CDR2 sequences are ENHRY and SYGVKD. The CDR3 is made up of 19 amino acids. For the CDR3, the DNA is TGTGCCATCAGGGGAACCGGGACTAGCGGGGGAGCCCAACAAGAGACCCAGTACTTC. Its translation: CAIRGTGTSGGAQQETQYF.

The J gene is TRBJ2-3, the V gene TRBV12-5; TRBD1 aligns across 7 bases. The germline V gene has CDR1 LGHNT and CDR2 FRNRAP. Germline trimming cut 0 bases from V and 3 bases from J; bases unmatched to any gene: 9. The CDR3 is made up of 17 amino acids. The CDR3 here is CASGLVVGQVSTDTQYF. Here the CDR3 DNA reads TGTGCTAGTGGTTTGGTAGTCGGACAGGTCTCTACAGATACGCAGTATTTT.

The chain links TRBV10-3 to TRBJ1-3; D is unclear. CDR1 ENHRY and CDR2 SYGVKD come from the germline V gene. V was trimmed by 4 bases and J by 0 bases, leaving 16 bases between them. This CDR3 spans 17 amino acids. The CDR3 region has the DNA TGTGCCATCAGTGTCGGGTCCTCACCTAACTCTGGAAACACCATATATTTT. It codes for CAISVGSSPNSGNTIYF.

V usage is TRBV6-2 or TRBV6-3 and J usage is TRBJ1-5, with a weak D call TRBD1 (6 bases). The CDR3 has 20 amino acids. Germline V gene lookup returns CDR1 MNHEY and CDR2 SVGEGT. V was cut by 0 bases and J by 0 bases, with 21 bases left in between. For the CDR3, the DNA is TGTGCCAGCAGTTACTCGAGTACAGGGATTCCTCGTTATAGCAATCAGCCCCAGCATTTT. Encoded protein: CASSYSSTGIPRYSNQPQHF.

Remarks on this clone: Other DNA sequences in this specimen translate into the identical CDR3. The V gene is TRBV10-3, the J gene TRBJ2-7; 9 bases align to TRBD2. Germline CDR1 reads ENHRY; CDR2 reads SYGVKD. The V gene end was trimmed by 2 bases and the J gene end by 4 bases; junction bases not matched to a gene: 0. The CDR3 sequence is 13 residues long. The CDR3 nucleotides are TGTGCCATCAGTGAGCTAGCGGGGTACGAGCAGTACTTC. Its protein is CAISELAGYEQYF.

V is TRBV29-1 and J is TRBJ2-1, with 8 bases fitting TRBD2. This CDR3 comprises 16 residues. The junction had 10 bases not matched to a gene; V was cut back by 6 bases and J by 0 bases. Germline CDR1 and CDR2: SQVTM and ANQGSEA. The CDR3 DNA follows: TGCAGCGTCGCAACTAGCGGCCTCACCTCCTACAATGAGCAGTTCTTC. This sequence encodes CSVATSGLTSYNEQFF.

This clone was recorded only once. The CDR3 nucleotides are TGTGCCAGCAGCCAAAGCATGAACTATGGCTACACCTTC. Translation: CASSQSMNYGYTF. V usage is TRBV3-1 (or the pseudogene TRBV3-2) and J usage is TRBJ1-2, with D hard to call. The CDR3 length is 13 residues. V was cut by 2 bases and J by 2 bases, with 6 bases left in between. CDR1 and CDR2 from the germline V gene are LGHDT and YNNKEL (reference sequence).

CDR3 amino acids: CASRTTGTGETDTQYF. Here the CDR3 DNA reads TGTGCCAGTAGAACGACAGGGACGGGGGAGACAGATACGCAGTATTTT. This sequence joins TRBV19 and TRBJ2-3; D possibly corresponds to TRBD1 (7 bases). Between the trimmed V and J ends, which lost 6 bases and 3 bases, there was a span of 19 bases. Germline CDR1 and CDR2: LNHDA and SQIVND (reference sequence). The CDR3 is 16 amino acids.

A single count supports this clone. This chain joins TRBV2 and TRBJ2-7; D unresolved. This CDR3 region has 13 residues. The ends were cut back, 1 base at V and 6 bases at J, with 10 bases in the middle. The germline gives CDR1 SNHLY, CDR2 FYNNEI. Here the CDR3 reads CASSEVGAVEQYF. In DNA form, the CDR3 reads TGTGCCAGCAGTGAAGTCGGTGCCGTCGAGCAGTACTTC.

This chain links TRBV5-1 with TRBJ2-1; 8 bases are shared with TRBD2. Germline loops: CDR1 SGHRS, CDR2 YFSETQ. After removal of 3 bases from V and 0 bases from J, the junction contained 2 bases not matched to a gene. The CDR3 spans 15 residues. The CDR3 DNA is TGCGCCAGCAGCTCTAGCGGGTACTCCTACAATGAGCAGTTCTTC. It encodes CASSSSGYSYNEQFF.

This clone was recorded once. The chain combines TRBV5-1 with TRBJ1-2; 9 bases align to TRBD1. This CDR3 region has 15 residues. Trimming removed 3 bases from V and 2 bases from J; junction bases left unmatched: 5. Germline V gene sequence: CDR1 SGHRS, CDR2 YFSETQ. The CDR3 coding sequence is TGCGCCAGCAGCTCCTCCGGGACAGGGAACTATGGCTACACCTTC. Amino acid sequence: CASSSSGTGNYGYTF. Complete variable domain (other parts from reference TRBV5-1 and TRBJ1-2): KAGVTQTPRYLIKTRGQQVTLSCSPISGHRSVSWYQQTPGQGLQFLFEYFSETQRNKGNFPGRFSGRQFSNSRSEMNVSTLELGDSALYLCASSSSGTGNYGYTFGSGTRLTVV.

This clone was recorded once. V and J are TRBV10-3 and TRBJ2-7; D may be TRBD2 (7 bases). Germline V gene sequence: CDR1 ENHRY, CDR2 SYGVKD. Trimming stripped 8 bases from V and 4 bases from J, with 12 bases between. The CDR3 length is 12 residues. The CDR3 coding sequence is TGTGCCATCGGGGGGGCAGTTTACGAGCAGTACTTC. Its protein product is CAIGGAVYEQYF.

The CDR3 nucleotides read TGTGCCAGCAGCTTCGCTAGCGGGGGGGGCCAAGAGACCCAGTACTTC. Protein sequence: CASSFASGGGQETQYF. The chain links TRBV5-4 to TRBJ2-5, with 12 bases that match TRBD2. CDR1 is SGHNT, CDR2 YYREEE, per germline (reference sequence). The CDR3 spans 16 residues. V lost 2 bases to trimming and J lost 1 base; unmatched junction nucleotides: 3.

The J gene is TRBJ2-2, the V gene TRBV7-9, with 9 bases that match TRBD1. This CDR3 spans 17 amino acids. Germline CDR1 is SEHNR and CDR2 is FQNEAQ (reference sequence). Unmatched junction bases numbered 11, after V lost 2 bases and J lost 7 bases. CDR3 sequence (DNA): TGTGCCAGCAGCTTATGTACCGGGACAGGGACTTGCGGGGAGCTGTTTTTT. It specifies CASSLCTGTGTCGELFF. The whole variable domain, remainder taken from reference TRBV7-9 and TRBJ2-2, is DTGVSQNPRHKITKRGQNVTFRCDPISEHNRLYWYRQTLGQGPEFLTYFQNEAQLEKSRLLSDRFSAERPKGSFSTLEIQRTEQGDSAMYLCASSLCTGTGTCGELFFGEGSRLTVL.

The chain recombines TRBV7-3 with TRBJ2-5; D gene uncertain. The germline gives CDR1 SGHTA, CDR2 FQGTGA. The ends were cut back, 1 base at V and 2 bases at J, with 8 bases in the middle. This CDR3 has 14 residues. CDR3 in DNA: TGTGCCAGCAGCTTAAACCCAGGTCAAGAGACCCAGTACTTC. Translation: CASSLNPGQETQYF.

The CDR3 loop reads CASSQRGGVSYEQYF. The CDR3 nucleotides are TGTGCCAGCTCCCAGCGGGGGGGAGTCTCCTACGAGCAGTACTTC. This chain uses TRBV18 with TRBJ2-7, with TRBD2 identical over 10 bases. CDR1 is KGHSH and CDR2 is LQKENI in the germline V gene. Unmatched junction bases numbered 5, after V lost 6 bases and J lost 0 bases. The CDR3 length is 15 residues.

The chain joins TRBV6-5 to TRBJ2-7, with 8 positions matching TRBD1. J gave up 6 bases and V 2 bases, and 9 bases lay outside the gene matches. The germline CDR1 and CDR2 sequences are MNHEY and SVGAGI. The length of the CDR3 is 15 residues. The CDR3 loop reads CASSYHQGAPGEQYF. The CDR3 coding sequence is TGTGCCAGCAGTTACCACCAGGGGGCGCCGGGCGAGCAGTACTTC.

The J gene is TRBJ2-5, the V gene TRBV5-8, with TRBD2 matching over 13 bases. Germline V gene sequence: CDR1 SGHTS, CDR2 YDEGEE. The J segment lost 4 bases and the V segment lost 1 base, leaving 1 base of the junction unmatched. There are 15 residues in the CDR3. CDR3 nucleotide sequence: TGTGCCAGCAGCTTGCGACTAGCGGGGGGAGAGACCCAGTACTTC. Protein product: CASSLRLAGGETQYF.

Of note for this clone: At the DNA level, this CDR3 is encoded by other sequences in the same sample as well. The rearrangement links TRBV5-1 to TRBJ2-3; D perhaps matches TRBD1 (5 bases). The germline V gene has CDR1 SGHRS and CDR2 YFSETQ. Trimming shortened V by 0 bases and J by 4 bases, and 9 bases separated the two germline ends. This CDR3 has 14 residues. The CDR3 DNA follows: TGCGCCAGCAGCTTGGGCCAGGGTCCAGATACGCAGTATTTT. Translation: CASSLGQGPDTQYF.